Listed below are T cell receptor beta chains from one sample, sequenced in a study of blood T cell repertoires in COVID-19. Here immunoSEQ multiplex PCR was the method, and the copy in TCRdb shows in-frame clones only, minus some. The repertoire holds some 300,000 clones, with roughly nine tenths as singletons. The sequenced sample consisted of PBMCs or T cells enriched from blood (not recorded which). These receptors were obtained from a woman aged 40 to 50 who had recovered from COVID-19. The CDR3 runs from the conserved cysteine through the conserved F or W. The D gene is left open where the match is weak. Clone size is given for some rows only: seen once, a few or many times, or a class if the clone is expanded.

CDR3nt: TGTGCCAGCAGCCCAACGGACAAGCCTTGGGGCTACACCTTC
CDR3aa: CASSPTDKPWGYTF
len: 14
v_gene: TRBV11-1
j_gene: TRBJ1-2
d_gene: -
abundance: few

CDR3nt: TGTGCCAGCAGACGAAGGGGTACTGAAGCTTTCTTT
CDR3aa: CASRRRGTEAFF
len: 12
v_gene: TRBV12-3/TRBV12-4
j_gene: TRBJ1-1
d_gene: -
abundance: -

CDR3nt: TGTGCCAGCAGCGTAAGCGGGTACACAGATACGCAGTATTTT
CDR3aa: CASSVSGYTDTQYF
len: 14
v_gene: TRBV9
j_gene: TRBJ2-3
d_gene: -
abundance: -

CDR3nt: TGTGCCAGCAGTGAACAGGGGGCGACTAATGAAAAACTGTTTTTT
CDR3aa: CASSEQGATNEKLFF
len: 15
v_gene: TRBV2
j_gene: TRBJ1-4
d_gene: TRBD1
abundance: -

CDR3nt: TGTGCCAGCAGCTTAACGACTTATAGCGGGGGGTTACCCAATGAGCAGTTCTTC
CDR3aa: CASSLTTYSGGLPNEQFF
len: 18
v_gene: TRBV11-2
j_gene: TRBJ2-1
d_gene: TRBD2
abundance: once

CDR3nt: TGTGCCAGCTCACCAGAGCTTGGGGGGGCTGAAGCTTTCTTT
CDR3aa: CASSPELGGAEAFF
len: 14
v_gene: TRBV18
j_gene: TRBJ1-1
d_gene: -
abundance: -

CDR3nt: TGCGCCAGCAAGGCCGGGACTTTTATCGACGAGCAGTACTTC
CDR3aa: CASKAGTFIDEQYF
len: 14
v_gene: TRBV5-1
j_gene: TRBJ2-7
d_gene: -
abundance: -

CDR3nt: TGTGCCAGCTCACCAACAGGGGCCACTGAAGCTTTCTTT
CDR3aa: CASSPTGATEAFF
len: 13
v_gene: TRBV18
j_gene: TRBJ1-1
d_gene: TRBD1
abundance: -

CDR3nt: TGCGCCAGCAGCCAAGTGGGACGACAGGGGACAACCTACGAGCAGTACTTC
CDR3aa: CASSQVGRQGTTYEQYF
len: 17
v_gene: TRBV4-1
j_gene: TRBJ2-7
d_gene: TRBD1
abundance: -

CDR3nt: TGCGCCAGCAGCCAAGCAGGGTTAAGCTCCTACGAGCAGTACTTC
CDR3aa: CASSQAGLSSYEQYF
len: 15
v_gene: TRBV4-1
j_gene: TRBJ2-7
d_gene: -
abundance: -

CDR3nt: TGTGCCTGGAGTGTTGAGTTCCTCTATGGCTACACCTTC
CDR3aa: CAWSVEFLYGYTF
len: 13
v_gene: TRBV30
j_gene: TRBJ1-2
d_gene: -
abundance: -

CDR3nt: TGTGCCAGCAGCTGGGCCGTCTCCTACGAGCAGTACTTC
CDR3aa: CASSWAVSYEQYF
len: 13
v_gene: TRBV5-6
j_gene: TRBJ2-7
d_gene: -
abundance: -

CDR3nt: TGTGCCAGCAGCCTAGCGCGGGACTTCCACAATGAGCAGTTCTTC
CDR3aa: CASSLARDFHNEQFF
len: 15
v_gene: TRBV7-2
j_gene: TRBJ2-1
d_gene: -
abundance: -

CDR3nt: TGCGCCAGCAGCTGGGACAGGGCTAACGGCTACACCTTC
CDR3aa: CASSWDRANGYTF
len: 13
v_gene: TRBV5-1
j_gene: TRBJ1-2
d_gene: TRBD1
abundance: -

CDR3nt: TGTGCCAGCAGCTTAGTCAGGGTTCAGAATCCCAACCAAGAGACCCAGTACTTC
CDR3aa: CASSLVRVQNPNQETQYF
len: 18
v_gene: TRBV7-9
j_gene: TRBJ2-5
d_gene: -
abundance: -

CDR3nt: TGTGCCAGCTCACCATCGCTCTCAACGGGGAATGAGCAGTTCTTC
CDR3aa: CASSPSLSTGNEQFF
len: 15
v_gene: TRBV18
j_gene: TRBJ2-1
d_gene: -
abundance: -

CDR3nt: TGCGCCAGCAGGACAGGGGTCTACACTGAAGCTTTCTTT
CDR3aa: CASRTGVYTEAFF
len: 13
v_gene: TRBV10-2
j_gene: TRBJ1-1
d_gene: TRBD1
abundance: -

CDR3nt: TGTGCCAGCAGGAATACAGGGGGCTATGGCTACACCTTC
CDR3aa: CASRNTGGYGYTF
len: 13
v_gene: TRBV6-5
j_gene: TRBJ1-2
d_gene: TRBD1
abundance: -

CDR3nt: TGTGCCAGCAGGCTAAATTCCCCCTACGAGCAGTACTTC
CDR3aa: CASRLNSPYEQYF
len: 13
v_gene: TRBV6-5
j_gene: TRBJ2-7
d_gene: -
abundance: -

CDR3nt: TGCGCCAGCAGCTTGGCTACGAACACCGGGGAGCTGTTTTTT
CDR3aa: CASSLATNTGELFF
len: 14
v_gene: TRBV5-1
j_gene: TRBJ2-2
d_gene: -
abundance: -

CDR3nt: TGTGCCAGCAGTCCCCTTGTCTTACAGGGGGCCCACACTGAAGCTTTCTTT
CDR3aa: CASSPLVLQGAHTEAFF
len: 17
v_gene: TRBV27
j_gene: TRBJ1-1
d_gene: TRBD1
abundance: -

CDR3nt: TGTGCCAGCAGCTTCGGGACAGCTAACTACGAGCAGTACTTC
CDR3aa: CASSFGTANYEQYF
len: 14
v_gene: TRBV5-4
j_gene: TRBJ2-7
d_gene: TRBD1
abundance: -

CDR3nt: TGTGCTAGCAGCTCTGGCGGGGGGCGCACAGATACGCAGTATTTT
CDR3aa: CASSSGGGRTDTQYF
len: 15
v_gene: TRBV7-7
j_gene: TRBJ2-3
d_gene: TRBD2
abundance: once

CDR3nt: TGTGCGACAGGGACAGGGAGATCACCCCTCCACTTT
CDR3aa: CATGTGRSPLHF
len: 12
v_gene: TRBV28
j_gene: TRBJ1-6
d_gene: TRBD1
abundance: -

CDR3nt: TGCACCAGCAGCCGGGGTAGCGGGGGGGCTTACAATGAGCAGTTCTTC
CDR3aa: CTSSRGSGGAYNEQFF
len: 16
v_gene: TRBV1
j_gene: TRBJ2-1
d_gene: -
abundance: -

CDR3nt: TGTGCCAGCAGTTCCCAACAGGGGATGAACACTGAAGCTTTCTTT
CDR3aa: CASSSQQGMNTEAFF
len: 15
v_gene: TRBV6-5
j_gene: TRBJ1-1
d_gene: TRBD1
abundance: -

CDR3nt: TGTGCCAGTAGTGTGGACAGGGCGACTGGAAACACCATATATTTT
CDR3aa: CASSVDRATGNTIYF
len: 15
v_gene: TRBV19
j_gene: TRBJ1-3
d_gene: TRBD1
abundance: -

CDR3nt: TGTGCCAGCTCACTTGGGACAGACTACGAGCAGTACTTC
CDR3aa: CASSLGTDYEQYF
len: 13
v_gene: TRBV18
j_gene: TRBJ2-7
d_gene: TRBD1
abundance: -

CDR3nt: TGTGCCAGCAGCCCCCTCGGGACTAGCGGACCCTACGAGCAGTACTTC
CDR3aa: CASSPLGTSGPYEQYF
len: 16
v_gene: TRBV7-3
j_gene: TRBJ2-7
d_gene: TRBD2
abundance: once

CDR3nt: TGTGCCACTCCAAGAGAGGGACAGCAAATCCTCGGCTACACCTTC
CDR3aa: CATPREGQQILGYTF
len: 15
v_gene: TRBV2
j_gene: TRBJ1-2
d_gene: TRBD1
abundance: -

CDR3nt: TGTGCCAGCAGTTACGCGGCAGGGGGAGGCTACACCTTC
CDR3aa: CASSYAAGGGYTF
len: 13
v_gene: TRBV6-5
j_gene: TRBJ1-2
d_gene: TRBD1
abundance: -

CDR3nt: TGTGCCAGCAGCTTGTTTTCGAGAGCCGACACAGATACGCAGTATTTT
CDR3aa: CASSLFSRADTDTQYF
len: 16
v_gene: TRBV5-4
j_gene: TRBJ2-3
d_gene: -
abundance: -

CDR3nt: TGTGCCAGCAGTTACCGGCTCAGGGGTTCAACTAATGAAAAACTGTTTTTT
CDR3aa: CASSYRLRGSTNEKLFF
len: 17
v_gene: TRBV6-2/TRBV6-3
j_gene: TRBJ1-4
d_gene: -
abundance: -

CDR3nt: TGTGCCAGCAGTTCGCAGCTTGACAATACCCAGTACTTC
CDR3aa: CASSSQLDNTQYF
len: 13
v_gene: TRBV12-3/TRBV12-4
j_gene: TRBJ2-5
d_gene: -
abundance: -

CDR3nt: TGTGCCAGCTCACCATCTCGAGCTACCTCCTACAATGAGCAGTTCTTC
CDR3aa: CASSPSRATSYNEQFF
len: 16
v_gene: TRBV18
j_gene: TRBJ2-1
d_gene: -
abundance: -

CDR3nt: TGTGCCACCAGCAGAGGACAGGGAGGAGCCGGGGAGCTGTTTTTT
CDR3aa: CATSRGQGGAGELFF
len: 15
v_gene: TRBV15
j_gene: TRBJ2-2
d_gene: -
abundance: -

CDR3nt: TGTGCCAGCAGCCCACGGACAGGCCGCTTCACAGATACGCAGTATTTT
CDR3aa: CASSPRTGRFTDTQYF
len: 16
v_gene: TRBV7-9
j_gene: TRBJ2-3
d_gene: TRBD1
abundance: -

CDR3nt: TGTGCCAGCAGGGCACTAGCGGGGTCGGCCGGGGAGCTGTTTTTT
CDR3aa: CASRALAGSAGELFF
len: 15
v_gene: TRBV6-5
j_gene: TRBJ2-2
d_gene: TRBD2
abundance: once

CDR3nt: TGCGCCAGCAGCCTTGCCTACGAGCAGTACTTC
CDR3aa: CASSLAYEQYF
len: 11
v_gene: TRBV5-1
j_gene: TRBJ2-7
d_gene: -
abundance: -

CDR3nt: TGTGCCAGCTCCCCCAGGTCACCCCTCCACTTT
CDR3aa: CASSPRSPLHF
len: 11
v_gene: TRBV2
j_gene: TRBJ1-6
d_gene: -
abundance: -

CDR3nt: TGCAGTGCTAGTGACCCAGCGGGGGAAGCCTACAATGAGCAGTTCTTC
CDR3aa: CSASDPAGEAYNEQFF
len: 16
v_gene: TRBV20-1
j_gene: TRBJ2-1
d_gene: TRBD2
abundance: -

CDR3nt: TGTGCCAGCAGCCAACCAGGCATGAACACTGAAGCTTTCTTT
CDR3aa: CASSQPGMNTEAFF
len: 14
v_gene: TRBV14
j_gene: TRBJ1-1
d_gene: -
abundance: -

CDR3nt: TGTGCCAGCAGTACAAGAGGGTTAGAACGCTATGGCTACACCTTC
CDR3aa: CASSTRGLERYGYTF
len: 15
v_gene: TRBV6-6
j_gene: TRBJ1-2
d_gene: -
abundance: once

CDR3nt: TGTGCCAGCAGTTACCGGGAATTGACAGGGGATGGCTACACCTTC
CDR3aa: CASSYRELTGDGYTF
len: 15
v_gene: TRBV6-2/TRBV6-3
j_gene: TRBJ1-2
d_gene: TRBD1
abundance: -

CDR3nt: TGTGCCAGTAGTAGGGACAGGACTAGGGAGCAGTTCTTC
CDR3aa: CASSRDRTREQFF
len: 13
v_gene: TRBV19
j_gene: TRBJ2-1
d_gene: -
abundance: -

CDR3nt: TGTGCCAGTAGTATGGGTGATTGGGCAGGGCGAAACACCATATATTTT
CDR3aa: CASSMGDWAGRNTIYF
len: 16
v_gene: TRBV19
j_gene: TRBJ1-3
d_gene: -
abundance: -

CDR3nt: TGCGCCAGCAGCTTGGCAGGGCCAAACACTGAAGCTTTCTTT
CDR3aa: CASSLAGPNTEAFF
len: 14
v_gene: TRBV5-1
j_gene: TRBJ1-1
d_gene: -
abundance: -

CDR3nt: TGTGCCAGCAGCCTCACAGGAGGGGGCGACTATGGCTACACCTTC
CDR3aa: CASSLTGGGDYGYTF
len: 15
v_gene: TRBV5-4
j_gene: TRBJ1-2
d_gene: TRBD1
abundance: -

CDR3nt: TGCGCCAGCAGTCCCGACAGGGGAGGTGGCTACACCTTC
CDR3aa: CASSPDRGGGYTF
len: 13
v_gene: TRBV10-2
j_gene: TRBJ1-2
d_gene: TRBD1
abundance: -